What follows are 30 T cell receptor beta chains derived from one specimen sequenced in a study of response to subunit inactivated influenza vaccine. Via MiXCR, TCRdb re-called the RT-PCR reads, giving one row per CDR3 protein. Of some 540,000 distinct CDR3 sequences listed, roughly 25% were seen once; the top ten hold 2.8%. The same data also contributed to another study, on T cells expressing NK-cell markers. This second report adds: Making the TCR beta cDNA relied on 5'RACE template switching with UMIs.

Sequenced material: CD4+ T cells sorted from PBMCs, taken about 13 days after vaccination. These receptors were obtained from a man in his fifties or sixties who received an inactivated influenza vaccine.

On this clonotype itself: An end of the junction does not agree with germline; a read error may underlie this. The chain links TRBV9 to TRBJ2-7; 7 bases align to TRBD2. The CDR3 is 13 amino acids. Germline V gene lookup returns CDR1 SGDLS and CDR2 YYNGEE. CDR3 residues: CASSRGEAAKILF. The CDR3 DNA reads TGTGCCAGCAGCCGGGGGGAAGCGGCCAAGATTCTCTTC.

The V call is TRBV20-1, the J call TRBJ1-1, with 8 bases identical to TRBD1. Germline CDR1 reads DFQATT; CDR2 reads SNEGSKA (reference sequence). The CDR3 contains 11 residues. V trimming: 6 bases; J trimming: 6 bases; junction bases outside the gene matches: 3. The CDR3 here is CSAAQGAEAFF. CDR3 nucleotide sequence: TGCAGTGCCGCACAGGGGGCTGAAGCTTTCTTT.

This clonotype occurred a few times. The genes are TRBV18 and TRBJ2-5, with a tentative D call TRBD2 (5 bases). CDR3 length: 13 residues. CDR1 is KGHSH, CDR2 LQKENI, per germline. V lost 3 bases and J lost 3, with 8 bases in between. The CDR3, as DNA: TGTGCCAGCTCACCTCGGGGTGAAGAGACCCAGTACTTC. Translation: CASSPRGEETQYF.

This clonotype was recorded at least ten times. The CDR3 coding sequence is TGCGCCAGCAGCTTGGAGGGGACCTACGAGCAGTACTTC. As protein: CASSLEGTYEQYF. V and J are TRBV5-1 and TRBJ2-7; D is perhaps TRBD1 (5 bases). The V gene lost 0 bases and the J gene lost 2 bases, with 6 bases spanning the gap. Germline CDR1 is SGHRS and CDR2 is YFSETQ. The CDR3 has 13 residues. Looking up the rest from reference TRBV5-1 and TRBJ2-7 gives the full variable domain: KAGVTQTPRYLIKTRGQQVTLSCSPISGHRSVSWYQQTPGQGLQFLFEYFSETQRNKGNFPGRFSGRQFSNSRSEMNVSTLELGDSALYLCASSLEGTYEQYFGPGTRLTVT.

The V gene is TRBV9, the J gene TRBJ2-7; D not certain. In germline, CDR1 is SGDLS, CDR2 YYNGEE. The CDR3 loop spans 15 amino acids. V lost 4 bases, J lost 4 bases, and 18 bases lay in between. CDR3 region: CASSPDGRTLYEQYF. CDR3 DNA: TGTGCCAGCAGCCCTGATGGACGGACCTTGTACGAGCAGTACTTC.

This clonotype occurred a few times. CDR3 in amino acids: CASSYSSGQPTYEQYF. The CDR3 bases are TGTGCCAGCAGTTACTCGTCGGGACAGCCCACCTACGAGCAGTACTTC. The J gene is TRBJ2-7, the V gene TRBV6-5, with 7 bases that match TRBD1. This CDR3 region has 16 residues. The J segment lost 2 bases and the V segment lost 0 bases, leaving 7 bases of the junction unmatched. The germline CDR1 and CDR2 sequences are MNHEY and SVGAGI.

The table lists this clonotype with a few counts. The V call is TRBV29-1, the J call TRBJ1-1; TRBD1 is a possible D gene (5 bases). The CDR3 is 13 residues long. Germline CDR1 reads SQVTM; CDR2 reads ANQGSEA. Trimming took 8 bases from V and 6 from J, leaving 19 bases between them. CDR3 loop: CSTFKTPGPEAFF. The CDR3 DNA reads as TGCAGCACTTTTAAGACCCCGGGGCCTGAAGCTTTCTTT.

This chain connects TRBV18 to TRBJ2-3, with 10 nucleotides matching TRBD1. The junction had 5 bases not matched to a gene; V was cut back by 6 bases and J by 5 bases. The CDR3 spans 14 residues. Germline V gene lookup returns CDR1 KGHSH and CDR2 LQKENI. The CDR3 DNA sequence: TGTGCCAGCTCCCAGACAGGGGGCAAAGATACGCAGTATTTT. Its protein product is CASSQTGGKDTQYF.

This CDR3 is CASSLQGYYNSPLHF. The DNA for the CDR3 is TGTGCCAGCAGCTTACAGGGTTACTATAATTCACCCCTCCACTTT. The rearrangement uses TRBV7-2 and TRBJ1-6; the D gene is possibly TRBD1 (5 bases). From germline, CDR1 is SGHTA and CDR2 FQGNSA. CDR3 size: 15 residues. The V end was cut by 2 bases, the J end by 3 bases, with 8 bases between.

This chain links TRBV12-3 or TRBV12-4 with TRBJ2-7; D gene ambiguous. V was cut by 3 bases and J by 4 bases, with 10 bases left in between. This CDR3 region has 13 residues. CDR3 sequence reads: CASSFGARYEQYF. In nucleotides, the CDR3 is TGTGCCAGCAGTTTCGGAGCGAGGTACGAGCAGTACTTC.

In this sample, this clonotype turned up many times. This chain connects TRBV29-1 to TRBJ2-7; a weak D match, TRBD2 (5 bases). The CDR3 is made up of 11 amino acids. Trimming left V 5 bases short and J 3 bases short, with 8 bases between. Germline values: CDR1 SQVTM, CDR2 ANQGSEA. CDR3 nucleotides: TGCAGCGTTTACAGCGGCTACGAGCAGTACTTC. Translation gives CSVYSGYEQYF.

The chain carries TRBV12-3 or TRBV12-4 and TRBJ2-7; TRBD2 is a possible D gene (5 bases). V was shortened by 6 bases and J by 0 bases, with 15 bases between the two germline ends. This CDR3 has 15 amino acids. CDR3 sequence (DNA): TGTGCCAGCAGCCAAACTAGTCCCGGCTCCTACGAGCAGTACTTC. The encoded protein is CASSQTSPGSYEQYF.

This chain joins TRBV29-1 and TRBJ2-2, with 7 bases that match TRBD2. Germline-derived CDR1 and CDR2 are SQVTM and ANQGSEA. V shed 7 bases and J 0 bases; nucleotides not matched to a gene: 5. The CDR3 runs to 14 residues. In DNA form, the CDR3 reads TGCAGCGCCGGGAGGCAAGCGAACACCGGGGAGCTGTTTTTT. Residues: CSAGRQANTGELFF.

V and J are TRBV4-3 and TRBJ2-7; D is undetermined. Trimming shortened V by 1 base and J by 2 bases, and 12 bases separated the two germline ends. CDR3 size: 15 residues. Germline V CDR1 and CDR2: LGHNA, YSLEER. Written as DNA, the CDR3 is TGCGCCAGCAGCCAAGGTCCGCCACCTACCTACGAGCAGTACTTC. Protein product: CASSQGPPPTYEQYF.

The chain links TRBV28 to TRBJ1-6, with TRBD1 identical over 9 bases. After removal of 6 bases from V and 4 bases from J, the junction contained 7 bases not matched to a gene. The CDR3 covers 16 residues. CDR1 and CDR2 (germline): MDHEN, SYDVKM. The CDR3 nucleotides are TGTGCCAGCAGATCATCGGGACAGGGTTATAATTCACCCCTCCACTTT. It translates to CASRSSGQGYNSPLHF.

This clonotype has just one count. The chain links TRBV3-1 to TRBJ2-7; 7 bases match TRBD1. V was clipped by 5 bases and J by 0 bases; unmatched bases: 13. This CDR3 has 17 residues. Germline lookup yields CDR1 LGHDT and CDR2 YNNKEL (reference sequence). The CDR3 DNA is TGTGCCAGCAGCATCGGAACCGGGACAGAGAGCTCCTACGAGCAGTACTTC. It yields the protein CASSIGTGTESSYEQYF.

In its sample, this clonotype was seen a few times. The rearrangement links TRBV20-1 to TRBJ2-5; D unresolved. The CDR3 covers 15 residues. CDR1 is DFQATT and CDR2 is SNEGSKA in the germline V gene (reference sequence). Trimming left V 0 bases short and J 0 bases short, with 11 bases between. CDR3 coding DNA: TGCAGTGCTAGAGATCTCACCAAGTACCAAGAGACCCAGTACTTC. It is translated as CSARDLTKYQETQYF.

This clonotype was observed a few times. V is TRBV5-1 and J is TRBJ1-1, with D possibly being TRBD1 (6 bases). Trimming pared 7 bases from V and 9 bases from J, leaving 16 bases between. CDR1 and CDR2 from the germline V gene are SGHRS and YFSETQ. This CDR3 contains 12 residues. For the CDR3, the DNA is TGCGCCAGCTTACAAGCTGGGGGCAAAGCTTTCTTT. Translating gives CASLQAGGKAFF.

This clonotype has a handful of counts. The chain links TRBV20-1 to TRBJ2-1, with 8 bases aligning to TRBD2. The ends lost 3 bases at V and 10 bases at J; junction bases unmatched: 8. Germline V gene data show CDR1 as DFQATT and CDR2 as SNEGSKA (reference sequence). This CDR3 has 13 residues. This CDR3 is CSARWRGAPEQFF. CDR3 bases: TGCAGTGCTAGGTGGCGGGGGGCCCCAGAGCAGTTCTTC.

This chain connects TRBV12-3 or TRBV12-4 to TRBJ2-1; D is tentatively TRBD1 or TRBD2 (5 bases each). V was cut by 5 bases and J by 6 bases, with 14 bases left in between. The CDR3 loop spans 14 amino acids. CDR3 residues: CASSPTGRINEQFF. CDR3 coding DNA: TGTGCCAGCAGTCCCACGGGACGGATCAATGAGCAGTTCTTC.

This rearrangement joins TRBV19 to TRBJ1-5; perhaps TRBD1 as D (5 bases). V dropped 4 bases and J dropped 0 bases, with 7 bases sitting between them. Germline-derived CDR1 and CDR2 are LNHDA and SQIVND (reference sequence). The CDR3 runs 14 residues. The CDR3 is CASSSQGSNQPQHF. The DNA of the CDR3 is TGTGCCAGTAGTAGCCAGGGTAGCAATCAGCCCCAGCATTTT.

There are a few counts of this clonotype. The chain joins TRBV4-1 to TRBJ2-2; no reliable D call. This CDR3 is built from 14 residues. CDR1 is MGHRA and CDR2 is YSYEKL in the germline V gene. V lost 3 bases and J lost 6, with 11 bases in between. CDR3 in amino acids: CASSQRQVAGELFF. The CDR3 DNA follows: TGCGCCAGCAGCCAGAGACAAGTGGCCGGGGAGCTGTTTTTT.

V gene TRBV2 combines with J gene TRBJ2-3; D remains unclear. The germline V and J ends were trimmed by 0 bases and 0 bases, with 10 bases remaining between them. In germline, CDR1 is SNHLY, CDR2 FYNNEI. This CDR3 comprises 16 residues. The CDR3 sequence: CASSEALLSSTDTQYF. The CDR3 region has the DNA TGTGCCAGCAGTGAAGCCTTGCTGTCTAGCACAGATACGCAGTATTTT.

This clonotype was detected a few times. The chain uses TRBV18 and TRBJ2-1; 9 bases map to TRBD1. V shed 3 bases, J shed 4 bases, and the junction held 7 bases outside the gene matches. The CDR3 contains 16 residues. CDR1 and CDR2 from the germline V gene are KGHSH and LQKENI. This chain's CDR3 is CASSPGTGRPYNEQFF. For the CDR3, the DNA is TGTGCCAGCTCACCGGGGACAGGGAGGCCTTACAATGAGCAGTTCTTC.

This clonotype was detected many times. CDR3 DNA sequence: TGCAGCGCGACTAGCGGGACTAGCTCCTACAATGAGCAGTTCTTC. Its translation: CSATSGTSSYNEQFF. V is TRBV29-1 and J is TRBJ2-1; 11 nucleotides line up with TRBD2. The ends lost 7 bases at V and 0 bases at J; junction bases unmatched: 5. The CDR3 is 15 amino acids. Per germline, CDR1 SQVTM and CDR2 ANQGSEA.

The rearrangement joins TRBV28 to TRBJ1-5, with D maybe TRBD1 (6 bases). Looked up from germline, CDR1 is MDHEN and CDR2 is SYDVKM. Trimming cost V 5 bases and J 3 bases, with 11 bases left between them. This CDR3 spans 14 amino acids. As DNA, the CDR3 is TGTGCCAGCAGTCAACAGGGACCCAATCAGCCCCAGCATTTT. This gives the protein CASSQQGPNQPQHF.

The genes are TRBV10-3 and TRBJ1-1; D not resolved. The CDR3 is made up of 13 amino acids. Looked up from germline, CDR1 is ENHRY and CDR2 is SYGVKD. Trimming shortened V by 2 bases and J by 3 bases, and 7 bases separated the two germline ends. The CDR3 protein is CAISEAEDTEAFF. CDR3 nucleotide sequence: TGTGCCATCAGTGAGGCTGAGGACACTGAAGCTTTCTTT.

This clonotype was counted many times. V and J are TRBV7-2 and TRBJ2-7, with D hard to call. Germline V gene sequence: CDR1 SGHTA, CDR2 FQGNSA. CDR3 length equals 14 residues. V was shortened by 1 base and J by 2 bases, with 9 bases between the two germline ends. This chain's CDR3 is CASSLGAKTYEQYF. In nucleotides, the CDR3 is TGTGCCAGCAGCTTAGGTGCCAAAACCTACGAGCAGTACTTC.

This clonotype is labeled as medium-sized. The CDR3 sequence is CASSSPRDRDDEQYF. The CDR3 DNA sequence: TGTGCCAGCAGCTCGCCCCGGGACAGGGATGACGAGCAGTACTTC. The chain couples TRBV7-8 to TRBJ2-7; 9 bases map to TRBD1. The germline V gene encodes CDR1 SGHVS and CDR2 FQNEAQ. The CDR3 has 15 amino acids. J gave up 5 bases and V 4 bases, and 9 bases lay outside the gene matches.

In its sample, this clonotype was seen a few times. V usage is TRBV12-3 or TRBV12-4 and J usage is TRBJ1-2; unclear D gene. This CDR3 contains 13 residues. V gave up 7 bases and J gave up 7 bases, with 16 bases separating them. In DNA form, the CDR3 reads TGTGCCAGCATTATACCGGGCCTCGCTGGCTACACCTTC. It codes for CASIIPGLAGYTF.